The text below deals with one T cell receptor (beta chain). Antigen specificity is unknown. Both 60 Vbeta primers and 13 Jbeta primers went into the PCR. Clones were sequenced by immunoSEQ multiplex PCR, and TCRdb holds only the in-frame ones, with some missing. The repertoire holds 130,000 or so clones, with 77% as singletons. This specimen comes from a study of cytomegalovirus exposure and HLA in healthy donors. The germline V gene has CDR1 SEHNR and CDR2 FQNEAQ (reference sequence). Losses at the gene ends were 1 base for V and 8 bases for J; bases not matched to a gene: 4. The CDR3 is 13 residues long. Study-wide results and caveats: Cytomegalovirus status was reportedly diagnosed by the classifier with high sensitivity and specificity. The presence/absence work took it that sequencing depth was about the same across donors. V- and J-gene trimming in TCR beta was tied to a missense DCLRE1C variant by an analysis performed later.

The chain joins TRBV7-9 to TRBJ1-2, with 7 bases aligning to TRBD1. Sequenced input: PBMCs. The receptor was derived from a female donor in good health and CMV-seronegative. In DNA, the CDR3 is TGTGCCAGCAGCTTAGAGACAGGGTTGGGCTACACCTTC. Translation gives CASSLETGLGYTF. The complete variable domain, with remaining parts taken from reference TRBV7-9 and TRBJ1-2, reads DTGVSQNPRHKITKRGQNVTFRCDPISEHNRLYWYRQTLGQGPEFLTYFQNEAQLEKSRLLSDRFSAERPKGSFSTLEIQRTEQGDSAMYLCASSLETGLGYTFGSGTRLTVV.